The 17 T cell receptor beta chains presented below share a single source sample, sequenced in a study of control samples from healthy donors and cancer patients. Clones were read by immunoSEQ multiplex PCR, and TCRdb kept only the in-frame ones, dropping some. The sample holds under 150,000 clones; about 95% are singletons and the top ten take less than 4%. Sequences were obtained from blood. The receptors were sampled from a young man in good health.

This clone was seen just once. The CDR3 bases are TGTGCCAGCAGCCAAGCGGGACAGACCGGCTACACCTTC. It translates to CASSQAGQTGYTF. The genes are TRBV4-2 and TRBJ1-2; 7 bases agree with TRBD1. The CDR3 is 13 residues long. CDR1 and CDR2 from the germline V gene are LGHNA and YNFKEQ. Unmatched junction bases numbered 4, after V lost 1 base and J lost 8 bases.

This chain connects TRBV9 to TRBJ2-1, with 8 bases aligning to TRBD2. CDR3 length equals 15 residues. CDR1 and CDR2 (germline): SGDLS, YYNGEE. J gave up 6 bases and V 6 bases, and 11 bases lay outside the gene matches. CDR3 coding DNA: TGTGCCAGCAAAAGACGGGGGGGCAAAGTCAATGAGCAGTTCTTC. Protein product: CASKRRGGKVNEQFF.

CDR3 nucleotide sequence: TGTGCCAGCAGCTTTTTGGGCGCAAGTGTGGCGTTCTTC. Protein: CASSFLGASVAFF. The V gene is TRBV5-8, the J gene TRBJ2-1; D is undetermined. CDR3 length: 13 residues. The germline gives CDR1 SGHTS, CDR2 YDEGEE. Trimming took 2 bases from V and 15 from J, leaving 18 bases between them. The full variable domain, its missing parts supplied by reference TRBV5-8 and TRBJ2-1, is EAGVTQSPTHLIKTRGQQATLRCSPISGHTSVYWYQQALGLGLQFLLWYDEGEERNRGNFPPRFSGRQFPNYSSELNVNALELEDSALYLCASSFLGASVAFFGPGTRLTVL.

This clone appeared once. The V and J genes are TRBV3-1 (or the pseudogene TRBV3-2) and TRBJ2-5; the D gene is possibly TRBD1 (6 bases). The CDR3 runs 14 residues. Looked up from germline, CDR1 is LGHDT and CDR2 is YNNKEL (reference sequence). V lost 4 bases and J lost 7, with 16 bases in between. CDR3: CASSPGARGGTQYF. The CDR3 DNA sequence: TGTGCCAGCAGCCCCGGGGCTCGAGGGGGGACCCAGTACTTC.

The V and J genes are TRBV4-3 and TRBJ1-1, with unresolved D. CDR1 is LGHNA, CDR2 YSLEER, per germline. V was trimmed by 0 bases and J by 3 bases, leaving 8 bases between them. This CDR3 has 14 amino acids. The CDR3 reads CASSQDRADTEAFF. The DNA for the CDR3 is TGCGCCAGCAGCCAAGATCGCGCCGACACTGAAGCTTTCTTT.

To note about this clone: A junction end diverges from the germline sequence, so it may reflect a read error. This sequence joins TRBV6-6 and TRBJ1-2; maybe TRBD1 (6 bases). Germline CDR1 reads MNHNY; CDR2 reads SVGAGI (reference sequence). CDR3 length equals 15 residues. The CDR3 region has the DNA TGTGTCAGCAGCCCCTCCCGGGCAGGGGAATATGGCTACACCTTC. This sequence encodes CVSSPSRAGEYGYTF.

The rearrangement joins TRBV6-6 to TRBJ1-5, with TRBD1 as a possible D gene (5 bases). This CDR3 spans 14 amino acids. Germline values: CDR1 MNHNY, CDR2 SVGAGI (reference sequence). Deletions cut 5 bases from V and 3 bases from J, with 11 bases between. In DNA form, the CDR3 reads TGTGCCAGCAGTCCCCCCAGGGACAATCAGCCCCAGCATTTT. Encoded protein: CASSPPRDNQPQHF.

The chain is built from TRBV6-5 and TRBJ2-5; D tentatively reads TRBD1 or TRBD2 (6 bases each). This CDR3 is 15 amino acids long. Trimming shortened V by 7 bases and J by 1 base, and 16 bases separated the two germline ends. Germline V lookup: CDR1 MNHEY, CDR2 SVGAGI. The CDR3 sequence is CASTIGGHLQETQYF. The CDR3 DNA is TGTGCCAGCACTATAGGGGGGCACCTCCAAGAGACCCAGTACTTC.

J is TRBJ1-2 and V is TRBV5-1; D gene ambiguous. The V gene's germline CDR1 is SGHRS and CDR2 YFSETQ. The CDR3 has 13 amino acids. Trimming pared 4 bases from V and 6 bases from J, leaving 13 bases between. The CDR3 spells CASSVNLEDGYTF. In nucleotides, the CDR3 is TGCGCCAGCAGCGTTAACCTTGAGGATGGCTACACCTTC.

V usage is TRBV24-1 and J usage is TRBJ1-2, with D unresolved. The ends were cut back, 5 bases at V and 0 bases at J, with 12 bases in the middle. Germline CDR1 and CDR2: KGHDR and SFDVKD. This CDR3 spans 15 amino acids. The CDR3 nucleotides are TGTGCCACCAGTGGCGCAGATGGAGCTAACTATGGCTACACCTTC. Protein: CATSGADGANYGYTF.

J is TRBJ1-6 and V is TRBV2; TRBD1 aligns across 11 bases. The CDR3 covers 15 residues. Trimming at V came to 3 bases and at J to 7 bases, leaving 2 bases not matched to a gene. Germline CDR1 and CDR2: SNHLY and FYNNEI. This chain's CDR3 is CASSEGDRGNSPLHF. CDR3 coding DNA: TGTGCCAGCAGTGAGGGGGACAGGGGGAATTCACCCCTCCACTTT.

The chain carries TRBV5-4 and TRBJ1-1, with TRBD1 as a possible D gene (5 bases). V lost 3 bases to trimming and J lost 6 bases, with 12 bases between them. CDR1 SGHNT and CDR2 YYREEE come from the germline V gene (reference sequence). The length of the CDR3 is 13 residues. The CDR3 nucleotides are TGTGCCAGCAGCTCGTTAGGGGCCGCTGAAGCTTTCTTT. This gives the protein CASSSLGAAEAFF.

The J gene is TRBJ2-3, the V gene TRBV4-3; tentatively, D is TRBD1 (6 bases). V lost 0 bases and J 6 bases, leaving 10 bases between the germline ends. Germline V gene data show CDR1 as LGHNA and CDR2 as YSLEER. This CDR3 region has 14 residues. The CDR3 sequence: CASSQERTADTQYF. The CDR3 nucleotides read TGCGCCAGCAGCCAAGAACGGACAGCTGATACGCAGTATTTT.

The genes are TRBV6-5 and TRBJ2-3; 9 positions agree with TRBD1. The J segment lost 5 bases and the V segment lost 2 bases, leaving 8 bases of the junction unmatched. The CDR3 length is 16 residues. CDR1 is MNHEY, CDR2 SVGAGI, per germline. The CDR3 DNA reads TGTGCCAGCAGTTACAAGCCGGGACAGGGAATAGATACGCAGTATTTT. It codes for CASSYKPGQGIDTQYF.

The V call is TRBV19, the J call TRBJ1-5, with D unclear. From germline, CDR1 is LNHDA and CDR2 SQIVND (reference sequence). The CDR3 totals 16 residues. The V end was cut by 3 bases, the J end by 4 bases, with 16 bases between. CDR3: CASSILTAALNQPQHF. The CDR3 DNA follows: TGTGCCAGTAGTATCCTAACCGCGGCTCTTAATCAGCCCCAGCATTTT.

The chain has TRBV6-5 and TRBJ2-1; 11 bases agree with TRBD1. Germline CDR1 is MNHEY and CDR2 is SVGAGI. The V segment lost 7 bases and the J segment 6 bases; nucleotides outside the gene matches: 8. This CDR3 is 15 amino acids long. CDR3 nucleotide sequence: TGTGCCAGCACCCTGGGACAGGGGGACGTCAATGAGCAGTTCTTC. Translated, it gives CASTLGQGDVNEQFF.

This clone was seen a handful of times. V gene TRBV28 combines with J gene TRBJ2-2; 9 positions agree with TRBD1. The germline V gene encodes CDR1 MDHEN and CDR2 SYDVKM. Germline trimming cut 8 bases from V and 3 bases from J; bases unmatched to any gene: 7. This CDR3 spans 15 amino acids. The CDR3 DNA reads as TGTGCCAGCGTACAGGGGGCTAGGGACACCGGGGAGCTGTTTTTT. Amino acids: CASVQGARDTGELFF.